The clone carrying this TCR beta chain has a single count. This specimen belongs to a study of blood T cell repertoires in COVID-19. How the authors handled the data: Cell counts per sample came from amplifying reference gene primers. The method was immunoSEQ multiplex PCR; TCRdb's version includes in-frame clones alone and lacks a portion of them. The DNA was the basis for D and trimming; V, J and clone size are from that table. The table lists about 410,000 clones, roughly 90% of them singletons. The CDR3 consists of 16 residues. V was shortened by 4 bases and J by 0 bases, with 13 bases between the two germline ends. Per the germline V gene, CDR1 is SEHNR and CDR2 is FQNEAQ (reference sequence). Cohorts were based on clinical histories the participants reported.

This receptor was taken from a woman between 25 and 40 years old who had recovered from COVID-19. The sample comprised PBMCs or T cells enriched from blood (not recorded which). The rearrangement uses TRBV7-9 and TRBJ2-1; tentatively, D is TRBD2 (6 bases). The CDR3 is CASSSPGLSSYNEQFF. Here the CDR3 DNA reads TGTGCCAGCAGCTCCCCGGGACTTAGCTCCTACAATGAGCAGTTCTTC.